This record covers a single TCR beta chain. Its matching antigen is unknown. Pooling covered second doses at about 4 or about 12 weeks. The data are from a study of T cell responses to AZD1222 COVID-19 vaccine. V shed 3 bases and J shed 1 base, with 13 bases lying between them. Germline CDR1 reads MNHEY; CDR2 reads SMNVEV (reference sequence). The CDR3 is 15 amino acids. General study findings and limits: Along spike, vaccine-associated CD4 TCRs were found throughout, with dominance at 160-218 and 743-854. Variant regions that are unmutated are reportedly the target of nearly half of spike-specific TCRs. Most donors were white British, females outnumbered males, and clonal diversity was possibly underestimated.

Sequencing was performed with immunoSEQ multiplex PCR; in TCRdb, only in-frame clones are kept and a portion is missing. The data contain some 180,000 clones, 94% of them singletons. The sequence derives from an adult who received the AZD1222 COVID-19 vaccine. The chain recombines TRBV27 with TRBJ2-7, with D tentatively TRBD2 (5 bases). Sequencing used peripheral blood, obtained 28 days after the second AZD1222 dose. CDR3 in amino acids: CASSLVGVASYEQYF. In nucleotides, the CDR3 is TGTGCCAGCAGTTTGGTGGGAGTGGCGTCCTACGAGCAGTACTTC.